These 21 T cell receptor beta chains were sequenced from one sample in a study of OX40 agonist ivuxolimab in advanced cancers. Assay used: immunoSEQ multiplex PCR; TCRdb lists only in-frame clones, some missing. The data contain about 24,000 clones, approximately 85% of them singletons. The sequencing used CD4+ or CD8+ T cells sorted from blood, collected in a trial of the OX40 agonist ivuxolimab. Receptor source: an adult with an advanced solid tumor such as melanoma, head and neck, liver or kidney cancer.

Here the CDR3 reads CASNGPQETQYF. The CDR3, as DNA: TGTGCCAGTAACGGGCCCCAAGAGACCCAGTACTTC. The V call is TRBV19, the J call TRBJ2-5; no clear D gene. This CDR3 is built from 12 residues. The V end lost 7 bases, the J end lost 1 base, and 7 bases lay between the germline ends. Germline lookup yields CDR1 LNHDA and CDR2 SQIVND (reference sequence).

This clone has a handful of counts. The CDR3 coding sequence is TGTGCCAGCAGCACCGGGGTAGCGAGTAGCAATGAGCAGTTCTTC. It yields the protein CASSTGVASSNEQFF. The rearrangement links TRBV5-4 to TRBJ2-1; a possible D gene is TRBD2 (5 bases). This CDR3 region has 15 residues. V was shortened by 4 bases and J by 6 bases, with 17 bases between the two germline ends. Germline CDR1 SGHNT, CDR2 YYREEE (reference sequence).

This clone occurred once. The chain carries TRBV6-4 and TRBJ2-1; D not resolved. V lost 3 bases to trimming and J lost 4 bases, with 13 bases between them. The CDR3 has 15 residues. Per the germline V gene, CDR1 is MRHNA and CDR2 is SNTAGT. CDR3 in amino acids: CASSETGSLYNEQFF. In DNA form, the CDR3 reads TGTGCCAGCAGTGAAACCGGGTCACTATACAATGAGCAGTTCTTC.

This clone came up a few times. The chain couples TRBV2 to TRBJ1-1; 8 nucleotides match TRBD1. CDR1 and CDR2 (germline): SNHLY, FYNNEI. This CDR3 contains 15 residues. V was pared by 6 bases and J by 0 bases, with 6 bases of the junction left unmatched. CDR3 in DNA: TGTGCCAGCAGAGACCCGGGACAGGTGAACACTGAAGCTTTCTTT. Encoded protein: CASRDPGQVNTEAFF.

V usage is TRBV9 and J usage is TRBJ1-3; D remains unclear. V was clipped by 1 base and J by 0 bases, with 8 bases between them. This CDR3 spans 15 amino acids. From germline, CDR1 is SGDLS and CDR2 YYNGEE. The CDR3 nucleotides read TGTGCCAGCAGCGTAACCCAGGACTCTGGAAACACCATATATTTT. Translated: CASSVTQDSGNTIYF.

V gene TRBV7-9 combines with J gene TRBJ2-5; D perhaps matches TRBD2 (5 bases). The DNA end is more similar to TRBJ2-7, so the J call may be wrong. This CDR3 has 13 residues. The germline gives CDR1 SEHNR, CDR2 FQNEAQ (reference sequence). CDR3 region: CASSSSGGYEQYF. DNA for the CDR3: TGTGCCAGCAGCTCATCAGGAGGCTACGAGCAGTACTTC.

The rearrangement links TRBV5-4 to TRBJ2-1, with TRBD1 matching over 10 bases. V shed 3 bases and J 9 bases; nucleotides not matched to a gene: 9. This CDR3 comprises 15 residues. The V gene's germline CDR1 is SGHNT and CDR2 YYREEE (reference sequence). CDR3: CASSSGQGLAGEQFF. The CDR3 DNA is TGTGCCAGCAGCTCGGGACAGGGGCTAGCAGGTGAGCAGTTCTTC.

The chain employs TRBV2 and TRBJ2-1, with D unresolved. V was cut by 3 bases and J by 7 bases, with 13 bases left in between. The CDR3 runs 14 residues. The germline V gene encodes CDR1 SNHLY and CDR2 FYNNEI. The CDR3 sequence: CASSDRTVRNEQFF. The CDR3 DNA is TGTGCCAGCAGTGATCGAACAGTCCGAAATGAGCAGTTCTTC.

The chain links TRBV4-3 to TRBJ2-3; 8 bases agree with TRBD2. From germline, CDR1 is LGHNA and CDR2 YSLEER. Losses at the gene ends were 1 base for V and 6 bases for J; bases not matched to a gene: 12. There are 17 residues in the CDR3. DNA of the CDR3: TGCGCCAGCAGCCAAGGGGTGGGTAGCGGGGTAATGGATACGCAGTATTTT. It encodes CASSQGVGSGVMDTQYF.

This chain joins TRBV19 and TRBJ1-2; no clear D. Germline V gene data show CDR1 as LNHDA and CDR2 as SQIVND (reference sequence). V lost 0 bases and J lost 8, with 13 bases in between. The CDR3 covers 14 residues. The CDR3 DNA sequence: TGTGCCAGTAGTATAGACAGAACGTCGGGAGGCTACACCTTC. Translating gives CASSIDRTSGGYTF.

J is TRBJ1-4 and V is TRBV30, with D maybe TRBD1 (6 bases). Per germline, CDR1 GTSNPN and CDR2 SVGIG (reference sequence). This CDR3 has 15 amino acids. Trimming removed 0 bases at V and 7 bases at J, with 15 bases between. The CDR3 here is CAWSVSTGPTEKLFF. CDR3 coding DNA: TGTGCCTGGAGTGTTTCGACAGGCCCCACTGAAAAACTGTTTTTT.

J is TRBJ2-1 and V is TRBV7-9, with TRBD2 matching over 8 bases. Trimming cost V 5 bases and J 9 bases; bases outside gene matches: 3. The CDR3 has 12 amino acids. The V gene's germline CDR1 is SEHNR and CDR2 FQNEAQ (reference sequence). CDR3 sequence: CASSRGLGEQFF. CDR3 in DNA: TGTGCCAGCAGCAGGGGACTAGGTGAGCAGTTCTTC.

The CDR3 coding sequence is TGTGCCAGCGATTATAACGGTGAAGCTTTCTTT. It encodes CASDYNGEAFF. This rearrangement joins TRBV2 to TRBJ1-1; D not resolved. V lost 8 bases to trimming and J lost 7 bases, with 11 bases between them. CDR3 length equals 11 residues. CDR1 and CDR2 (germline): SNHLY, FYNNEI.

CDR3 in DNA: TGTGCCAGCAGCTTTCCAATCACGCTAGCGGGAGGGTTTTACAATGAGCAGTTCTTC. Protein: CASSFPITLAGGFYNEQFF. This chain uses TRBV7-9 with TRBJ2-1, with TRBD2 matching 12 bases. Unmatched junction bases numbered 13, after V lost 3 bases and J lost 4 bases. Per the germline V gene, CDR1 is SEHNR and CDR2 is FQNEAQ (reference sequence). The CDR3 sequence is 19 residues long.

This chain joins TRBV30 and TRBJ1-6; the match to TRBD1 covers 7 bases. From germline, CDR1 is GTSNPN and CDR2 SVGIG (reference sequence). The CDR3 runs to 15 residues. The junction had 7 bases not matched to a gene; V was cut back by 4 bases and J by 4 bases. The CDR3 DNA reads TGTGCCTGGACTCGCGGGGACAGTTATAATTCACCCCTCCACTTT. Its translation: CAWTRGDSYNSPLHF. Drawing the rest from reference TRBV30 and TRBJ1-6, the complete variable domain is SQTIHQWPATLVQPVGSPLSLECTVEGTSNPNLYWYRQAAGRGLQLLFYSVGIGQISSEVPQNLSASRPQDRQFILSSKKLLLSDSGFYLCAWTRGDSYNSPLHFGNGTRLTVT.

The chain carries TRBV6-5 and TRBJ2-5; D unresolved. The V gene's germline CDR1 is MNHEY and CDR2 SVGAGI. This CDR3 is 12 amino acids long. Trimming shortened V by 4 bases and J by 5 bases, and 8 bases separated the two germline ends. This CDR3 is CASSSRGETQYF. Here the CDR3 DNA reads TGTGCCAGCAGTTCTCGTGGGGAGACCCAGTACTTC.

The chain carries TRBV30 and TRBJ1-2; D is undetermined. Germline CDR1 reads GTSNPN; CDR2 reads SVGIG (reference sequence). The CDR3 has 12 residues. The V gene lost 4 bases and the J gene lost 7 bases, with 13 bases spanning the gap. CDR3 loop: CAWTRARFGYTF. The CDR3 DNA reads TGTGCCTGGACGAGGGCCAGGTTTGGCTACACCTTC.

The rearrangement uses TRBV9 and TRBJ2-3, with TRBD2 matching 8 bases. The germline V gene encodes CDR1 SGDLS and CDR2 YYNGEE. The CDR3 totals 15 residues. The trim removed 3 bases at V and 2 bases at J, leaving 5 bases unmatched. The CDR3 is CASSGSGGPTDTQYF. CDR3 DNA sequence: TGTGCCAGCAGCGGGTCGGGGGGGCCCACAGATACGCAGTATTTT.

The genes are TRBV11-2 and TRBJ1-1; D is possibly TRBD1 (5 bases). V lost 3 bases to trimming and J lost 1 base, with 15 bases between them. Germline V gene data show CDR1 as SGHAT and CDR2 as FQNNGV. The CDR3 is 16 residues long. The CDR3, as DNA: TGTGCCAGCAGCTTCCCGGAGGGCGGGACGAACACTGAAGCTTTCTTT. It translates to CASSFPEGGTNTEAFF.

The chain joins TRBV5-1 to TRBJ1-1; D not resolved. V was clipped by 0 bases and J by 0 bases, with 12 bases between them. Germline V gene lookup returns CDR1 SGHRS and CDR2 YFSETQ. This CDR3 is built from 16 residues. The CDR3 nucleotides read TGCGCCAGCAGCTTGGGCGGGGTTCGGGTGAACACTGAAGCTTTCTTT. It encodes CASSLGGVRVNTEAFF.

The chain combines TRBV4-3 with TRBJ2-4; D is tentatively TRBD1 or TRBD2 (5 bases each). V was pared by 1 base and J by 0 bases, with 19 bases between. CDR3 length: 19 amino acids. Germline CDR1 LGHNA, CDR2 YSLEER. CDR3 sequence: CASSQVRRTGLLAKNIQYF. In nucleotides, the CDR3 is TGCGCCAGCAGCCAAGTTAGGAGGACGGGGCTCCTAGCCAAAAACATTCAGTACTTC.